This T cell receptor (beta chain) was recorded in a study of CD4+ T cells in melanoma. Regarding this clone: Its antigen remains unidentified.

Findings and limits, study-wide: In melanoma, neoantigen-specific CD4+ T cells reportedly differed in differentiation state. A reported correlation linked neoantigen-specific CD4+ T cells to CD8+, macrophage and B cell function.

The repertoire was sequenced with immunoSEQ multiplex PCR; TCRdb's copy has only in-frame clones and lacks some. The sample shows 6,800 or so clones, roughly 47% of them seen only once. CDR3 length equals 15 residues. The germline CDR1 and CDR2 sequences are SGHRS and YFSETQ. V lost 4 bases and J lost 4; bases outside the gene matches: 10. The V and J genes are TRBV5-1 and TRBJ2-5; 7 bases are a match to TRBD2. Sequenced input: cells from a culture (not recorded whether cultured in vitro). The clonotype comes from a human donor with melanoma. DNA for the CDR3: TGCGCCAGCAGCGCGGGGGTCCGGGTAAGAGAGACCCAGTACTTC. It encodes CASSAGVRVRETQYF.